A selection of T cell receptor beta chains follows, all from one sample in a study of blood T cell repertoires in COVID-19. Clones were read by immunoSEQ multiplex PCR, and TCRdb kept only the in-frame ones, dropping some. The data contain roughly 74,000 clones, approximately 84% of them singletons. The sample taken for sequencing was peripheral blood. These receptors came from a man between 70 and 80 years old with acute or convalescent COVID-19. The CDR3 runs from the conserved cysteine through the conserved F or W. A D gene is named only where the DNA matches it firmly. Some rows have no size entry. The others give once, few or many, or a class for an expanded clone.

abundance	v_gene	j_gene	d_gene	CDR3nt	CDR3aa
NA	TRBV3-1/TRBV3-2	TRBJ2-2	TRBD2	TGTGCCAGCAGAACTAGCGGGGCCTCGGGCACCGGGGAGCTGTTTTTT	CASRTSGASGTGELFF
NA	TRBV24-1	TRBJ2-1	TRBD1	TGTGCCACCAGTGATTCGGGACAGGGGGCGTCCAATGAGCAGTTCTTC	CATSDSGQGASNEQFF
few	TRBV5-4	TRBJ1-6	NA	TGTGCCAGCAGCCTGGGACGGATGGGCCCCGGTAGCTCCTATAATTCACCCCTCCACTTT	CASSLGRMGPGSSYNSPLHF
NA	TRBV27	TRBJ1-2	NA	TGTGCCAGCAGCACGACACTGCCCTATGGCTACACCTTC	CASSTTLPYGYTF
NA	TRBV7-2	TRBJ2-2	TRBD1	TGTGCCAGCAGCCCGACAGGGGGGAACACCGGGGAGCTGTTTTTT	CASSPTGGNTGELFF
NA	TRBV7-2	TRBJ2-1	NA	TGTGCCAGCAGCTTTGGGCGCAATGAGCAGTTCTTC	CASSFGRNEQFF
NA	TRBV27	TRBJ2-1	TRBD2	TGTGCCAGCAGAAGAAGCGGGGGGTCCAGAGAGCAGTTCTTC	CASRRSGGSREQFF
NA	TRBV12-3/TRBV12-4	TRBJ1-1	NA	TGTGCCAGCAGGGGTGGGGCCAACACTGAAGCTTTCTTT	CASRGGANTEAFF
NA	TRBV5-4	TRBJ1-1	NA	TGTGCCAGCAGCGGGAATGGGGACCGAGGGGGCACTGAAGCTTTCTTT	CASSGNGDRGGTEAFF
NA	TRBV20-1	TRBJ1-5	NA	TGCAGTGCTAGAGAGATCGGGGCCCAGCATTTT	CSAREIGAQHF
once	TRBV3-1/TRBV3-2	TRBJ1-4	TRBD1	TGTGCCAGCAGCCACACAGGGGGCGGTGAAAAACTGTTTTTT	CASSHTGGGEKLFF